The clone carrying this TCR beta chain was counted only a few times. Its antigen is not known. The data stem from a study of CD8+ T cells in alopecia areata. About the study: Patients given treatment had severity scored by the percentage of scalp area affected. Study-level results: Many expanded lesional clones stayed in scalp and blood while on tofacitinib.

After isolation, RNA underwent reverse transcription to generate cDNA as the sequencing template. Only in-frame clones appear in the TCRdb table, and some are missing; sequencing was by immunoSEQ multiplex PCR. This sample yields about 200,000 clones, of which 55% to 70% are seen a single time; approximately 3.4% belongs to the top ten. The ends lost 0 bases at V and 5 bases at J; junction bases unmatched: 5. The CDR3 length is 15 residues. Germline assignment: CDR1 SEHNR and CDR2 FQNEAQ (reference sequence). Treatment defined: oral pan-JAK inhibitor, 5-10 mg twice daily. The rearrangement joins TRBV7-9 to TRBJ1-1, with TRBD1 identical over 8 bases. The origin of this receptor is a human donor with alopecia areata. The sample consisted of CD4+ T cells sorted from blood, taken at week 4, from a patient treated with tofacitinib. CDR3 loop: CASSLAPRGRTEAFF. CDR3 sequence (DNA): TGTGCCAGCAGCTTAGCCCCCAGGGGGCGGACTGAAGCTTTCTTT.